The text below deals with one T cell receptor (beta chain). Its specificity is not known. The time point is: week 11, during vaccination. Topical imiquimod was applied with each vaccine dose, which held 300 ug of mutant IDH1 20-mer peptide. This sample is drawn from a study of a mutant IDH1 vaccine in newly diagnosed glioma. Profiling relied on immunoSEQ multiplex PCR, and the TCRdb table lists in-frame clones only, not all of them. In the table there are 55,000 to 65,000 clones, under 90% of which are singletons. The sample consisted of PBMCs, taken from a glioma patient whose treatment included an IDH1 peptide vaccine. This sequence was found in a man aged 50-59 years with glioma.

The CDR3 DNA reads TGTGCCAGCTCACTTGCGGGCACTGAAGCTTTCTTT. The encoded protein is CASSLAGTEAFF. The chain joins TRBV7-9 to TRBJ1-1, with D unclear. The germline CDR1 and CDR2 sequences are SEHNR and FQNEAQ (reference sequence). V dropped 8 bases and J dropped 4 bases, with 11 bases sitting between them. There are 12 residues in the CDR3.